This T cell receptor beta chain was observed in a study of control samples from healthy donors and cancer patients. Sequenced by immunoSEQ multiplex PCR; TCRdb stores in-frame clones only, minus some. This table holds about 170,000 clones, 91% found once. The CDR3 sequence is 14 residues long. The sequencing sample was made of blood. This clonotype was obtained from a woman in her twenties or thirties in good health. The V and J genes are TRBV21-1 and TRBJ2-7; the D segment call TRBD1 is taken from the table without a DNA check. TRBV21-1 is assigned pseudogene status. For the CDR3, the DNA is TGTGCCAGCAGTACCGGGACAGTGGTCGACGAGCAGTACTTC. Translating it yields CASSTGTVVDEQYF.